Below, 21 T cell receptor beta chains from the same sample are listed, as sequenced in a study of T cells in Graves' hyperthyroidism and ophthalmopathy. The investigators amplified TCR beta CDR3 regions from RNA transcripts. When the TCR CDR3 underwent first-round RT-PCR, the HTBI primer set was used. TCRdb recomputed calls from the multiplex PCR reads with MiXCR, one row per CDR3 protein. This sample yields 300,000 to 450,000 distinct CDR3 sequences, of which about 25% are seen a single time; around four fifths belongs to the top ten. The source material was blood. All receptors come from a man in his fifties with Graves' hyperthyroidism.

This clonotype was recorded many times. The chain employs TRBV7-2 and TRBJ2-5; 9 nucleotides match TRBD1. J gave up 5 bases and V 4 bases, and 5 bases lay outside the gene matches. Germline values: CDR1 SGHTA, CDR2 FQGNSA. CDR3 length: 14 residues. The CDR3 bases are TGTGCCAGCAGCTCAGGACAGGGGCAGGAGACCCAGTACTTC. Translation gives CASSSGQGQETQYF.

The genes are TRBV18 and TRBJ1-3; D remains ambiguous. V lost 2 bases and J 0 bases, leaving 8 bases between the germline ends. The germline gives CDR1 KGHSH, CDR2 LQKENI. This CDR3 is built from 15 residues. DNA of the CDR3: TGTGCCAGCTCACCATATGGTGACTCTGGAAACACCATATATTTT. It encodes CASSPYGDSGNTIYF.

This clonotype has only a few counts. The chain joins TRBV7-3 to TRBJ1-2; D is uncertain. Germline V gene data show CDR1 as SGHTA and CDR2 as FQGTGA. The CDR3 loop spans 15 amino acids. Trimming cost V 3 bases and J 4 bases, with 15 bases left between them. In DNA, the CDR3 is TGTGCCAGCAGCTTTGGGGTCAGTCACCCCTATGGCTACACCTTC. Protein sequence: CASSFGVSHPYGYTF. Full variable domain (outside the CDR3, taken from reference TRBV7-3 and TRBJ1-2): GAGVSQTPSNKVTEKGKYVELRCDPISGHTALYWYRQSLGQGPEFLIYFQGTGAADDSGLPNDRFFAVRPEGSVSTLKIQRTERGDSAVYLCASSFGVSHPYGYTFGSGTRLTVV.

This chain joins TRBV19 and TRBJ2-3, with D hard to call. Germline V gene sequence: CDR1 LNHDA, CDR2 SQIVND (reference sequence). V lost 3 bases and J lost 2, with 9 bases in between. The CDR3 totals 14 residues. The CDR3 DNA reads TGTGCCAGTAGTATGGGCCTTTCCACAGATACGCAGTATTTT. Translating gives CASSMGLSTDTQYF.

With regard to this clonotype: Relative to the germline gene, one junction end is altered; a read error may explain this. This rearrangement joins TRBV6-5 to TRBJ2-1; D gene unclear. The CDR3 is 15 amino acids. Germline V gene data show CDR1 as MNHEY and CDR2 as SVGAGI. The CDR3 loop is CVSSYSSLRDNEQFF. As DNA, the CDR3 is TGTGTCAGCAGTTACTCGAGCCTACGGGACAATGAGCAGTTCTTC.

This chain uses TRBV15 with TRBJ1-4; possible D gene TRBD1, 6 bases. Germline V gives CDR1 LNHNV, CDR2 YYDKDF (reference sequence). This CDR3 has 17 residues. Trimming removed 0 bases from V and 0 bases from J, with 11 bases in between. Written as DNA, the CDR3 is TGTGCCACCAGCAGAGACGGGACACACGCAACTAATGAAAAACTGTTTTTT. This gives the protein CATSRDGTHATNEKLFF.

There are many counts of this clonotype. This sequence joins TRBV12-3 or TRBV12-4 and TRBJ2-1; D ambiguous. The CDR3 is 14 amino acids. V gave up 6 bases and J gave up 7 bases, with 16 bases separating them. This CDR3 reads CASSPRSYYNEQFF. The CDR3 nucleotides are TGTGCCAGCAGCCCCCGGTCCTACTATAATGAGCAGTTCTTC.

As to this clonotype: A read error may explain this, as a much larger clone is one base away. V and J are TRBV12-3 or TRBV12-4 and TRBJ1-4; TRBD1 aligns across 8 bases. CDR3 length: 15 amino acids. This chain's CDR3 is CANSSSGGPSEKLFF. The CDR3 DNA reads as TGTGCCAACAGTTCCTCAGGGGGCCCTAGTGAAAAACTGTTTTTT.

This clonotype has more than one count but fewer than ten. The V gene is TRBV28, the J gene TRBJ1-5; no clear D. The CDR3 spans 11 residues. V lost 9 bases and J 4 bases, leaving 7 bases between the germline ends. The germline V gene has CDR1 MDHEN and CDR2 SYDVKM. The CDR3 coding sequence is TGTGCCAGTGGACCTAATCAGCCCCAGCATTTT. Amino acids: CASGPNQPQHF.

The V and J genes are TRBV5-1 and TRBJ2-2; 13 bases agree with TRBD2. V gave up 5 bases and J gave up 6 bases; unmatched junction bases: 10. The CDR3 totals 17 residues. The germline CDR1 and CDR2 sequences are SGHRS and YFSETQ. The CDR3 DNA reads as TGCGCCAGCAGGAGGACTAGCGGGAGAGGCGGCGCCGGGGAGCTGTTTTTT. It codes for CASRRTSGRGGAGELFF.

CDR3 DNA: TGTGCCAGCGATTTGGGACCGTATAATTCACCCCTCCACTTT. Its translation: CASDLGPYNSPLHF. The chain joins TRBV6-1 to TRBJ1-6, with D perhaps matching TRBD1 (5 bases). Trimming removed 8 bases from V and 4 bases from J, with 12 bases in between. Per the germline V gene, CDR1 is MNHNS and CDR2 is SASEGT. The CDR3 loop spans 14 amino acids.

The rearrangement joins TRBV19 to TRBJ2-1, with 11 bases matching TRBD2. This CDR3 comprises 16 residues. J was trimmed by 6 bases and V by 1 base; bases with no gene match: 5. Germline assignment: CDR1 LNHDA and CDR2 SQIVND (reference sequence). CDR3 region: CASSIGLGLAGNEQFF. CDR3 in DNA: TGTGCCAGTAGTATAGGCCTCGGACTAGCGGGCAATGAGCAGTTCTTC.

This clonotype has more than one count but fewer than ten. The CDR3 reads CASSAQREGNNEQFF. CDR3 bases: TGTGCCAGCAGCGCCCAGCGGGAGGGGAACAATGAGCAGTTCTTC. The V call is TRBV11-3, the J call TRBJ2-1; 10 bases are shared with TRBD2. The CDR3 loop spans 15 amino acids. From germline, CDR1 is SGHNT and CDR2 YENEEA. Trimming cost V 5 bases and J 5 bases; bases outside gene matches: 6.

This clonotype was seen a few times. The chain joins TRBV6-2 or TRBV6-3 to TRBJ2-1, with 9 positions matching TRBD2. Trimming cost V 6 bases and J 6 bases; bases outside gene matches: 9. Germline V gives CDR1 MNHEY, CDR2 SVGEGT. The CDR3 totals 15 residues. CDR3 nucleotides: TGTGCCAGCAGGAGTGGTCTAGCGGGATTCAATGAGCAGTTCTTC. Translated: CASRSGLAGFNEQFF.

About this clonotype itself: A much larger clonotype is one base distant, so this may be a read error. CDR3 protein: CATSDPWKHNEQYF. CDR3 DNA: TGTGCCACCAGTGATCCCTGGAAGCACAATGAGCAGTACTTC. The chain uses TRBV24-1 and TRBJ2-7; D not resolved. The V end was cut by 3 bases, the J end by 7 bases, with 15 bases between. This CDR3 has 14 residues. The germline CDR1 and CDR2 sequences are KGHDR and SFDVKD.

The rearrangement joins TRBV24-1 to TRBJ2-1; TRBD1 matches 8 bases. This CDR3 has 17 amino acids. CDR1 KGHDR and CDR2 SFDVKD come from the germline V gene. The ends lost 4 bases at V and 3 bases at J; junction bases unmatched: 10. CDR3 nucleotides: TGTGCCACCAGTGAATGGGGGAGCAGGGGGCTCTACAATGAGCAGTTCTTC. It translates to CATSEWGSRGLYNEQFF.

This clonotype was observed many times. V gene TRBV2 combines with J gene TRBJ2-7; 10 positions match TRBD2. Germline V gene lookup returns CDR1 SNHLY and CDR2 FYNNEI. J was trimmed by 3 bases and V by 1 base; bases with no gene match: 3. This CDR3 region has 15 residues. CDR3 loop: CASSEGEREGYEQYF. In DNA, the CDR3 is TGTGCCAGCAGTGAAGGGGAGCGGGAGGGCTACGAGCAGTACTTC.

This chain uses TRBV25-1 with TRBJ1-1; TRBD1 is a possible D gene (6 bases). Germline CDR1 reads MGHDK; CDR2 reads SYGVNS. The ends were cut back, 6 bases at V and 3 bases at J, with 8 bases in the middle. This CDR3 contains 12 residues. The CDR3 nucleotides are TGTGCCAGCAGGAGGGGGGACACTGAAGCTTTCTTT. Amino acids: CASRRGDTEAFF. Supplemented by reference TRBV25-1 and TRBJ1-1, the full variable domain reads EADIYQTPRYLVIGTGKKITLECSQTMGHDKMYWYQQDPGMELHLIHYSYGVNSTEKGDLSSESTVSRIRTEHFPLTLESARPSHTSQYLCASRRGDTEAFFGQGTRLTVV.

This clonotype was observed a few times. The gene calls are TRBV27 and TRBJ2-1, with 8 bases that match TRBD2. Germline V gene sequence: CDR1 MNHEY, CDR2 SMNVEV (reference sequence). V lost 5 bases and J lost 4; bases outside the gene matches: 7. This CDR3 spans 15 amino acids. The CDR3 coding sequence is TGTGCCAGCAGTCTGGAGCGGGAGTCTTACAATGAGCAGTTCTTC. Translating gives CASSLERESYNEQFF.

The chain has TRBV27 and TRBJ2-2; D is ambiguous. V was pared by 8 bases and J by 7 bases, with 11 bases between. Germline V gene lookup returns CDR1 MNHEY and CDR2 SMNVEV (reference sequence). The CDR3 totals 12 residues. The CDR3 sequence: CASGMRNGELFF. DNA for the CDR3: TGTGCCAGCGGGATGCGGAACGGGGAGCTGTTTTTT.

This clonotype was counted once. The chain employs TRBV7-9 and TRBJ1-2; possible D gene TRBD1, 6 bases. Germline loops: CDR1 SEHNR, CDR2 FQNEAQ (reference sequence). Between the trimmed V and J ends, which lost 1 base and 8 bases, there was a span of 20 bases. The CDR3 is 16 residues long. As DNA, the CDR3 is TGTGCCAGCAGCTTAGGGAAGGCGGGGGCGGAACGAGGCTACACCTTC. Translation: CASSLGKAGAERGYTF.